The entry below gives a single T cell receptor (beta chain) sequence along with its context. Its antigen is unidentified. All gene names here are mouse names. Sequenced by immunoSEQ multiplex PCR; TCRdb stores in-frame clones only, minus some. The repertoire holds fewer than 3,500 clones, about 50% seen once, with 22% in the top ten. Time point noted: mouse harvest day 14 after allogeneic transplant. Mouse grafts combined 10^7 T-cell-depleted bone marrow cells with 10^6 splenic CD5+ T cells. This mouse GVHD model was MHC-mismatched B6 to BALB/c, profiled day 7 or 14. The data were obtained in a study of tissue T cells after allogeneic stem cell transplantation. Findings and limits, study-wide: Tissue-detected TCR repertoire was only partly captured by blood and spleen T cells. Few T cell clones were shared across patients, but motif clusters showed tissue-specific shared signatures. Some tissue clones might be persisting host cells; their alloreactivity or antigen specificity was not determined.

The specimen sequenced was gut tissue. The source is a female BALB/c mouse given C57BL/6 T cells with graft-versus-host disease after an allogeneic hematopoietic cell transplant.

The CDR3 is CASSLRPGYEQYF. The covered CDR3 bases are TGTGCCAGCAGTCTCAGACCGGGCTATGAACAGTAC. The chain carries TRBV3 and TRBJ2-7; D uncertain. Sequencing ends 1 residue short of the CDR3 end; the germline J gene provides the rest. The CDR3 contains 13 residues. V dropped 6 bases and J dropped 3 bases, with 12 bases sitting between them. From germline, CDR1 is SNHLY and CDR2 FYNGKV (reference sequence).